Detailed here is one T cell receptor (beta chain). V was clipped by 2 bases and J by 3 bases; unmatched bases: 2. Per germline, CDR1 MNHNS and CDR2 SASEGT. The CDR3 contains 14 residues. Via MiXCR, TCRdb re-called the PCR reads. The table records 30,000 to 40,000 clones, roughly a sixth of them present only once. The data stem from a study of metastatic and nonmetastatic thyroid tumors. No patient received treatment before thyroid surgery. The V and J genes are TRBV6-1 and TRBJ2-5; 8 nucleotides line up with TRBD1. The sequenced sample consisted of blood. The sequence came from a male donor with papillary thyroid cancer or a benign thyroid nodule (not recorded which). Some clones in this sample may be carry-over from other donors' samples. The CDR3 DNA follows: TGTGCCAGCAGTGAAAGGGGACAGGAAGAGACCCAGTACTTC. Protein sequence: CASSERGQEETQYF.